These T cell receptor beta chains were read from a single sample in a study of vaccination effects on CD4 cells after COVID-19. The antigens these receptors bind are not known. The protocol was immunoSEQ multiplex PCR, while the TCRdb copy is restricted to in-frame clones and leaves out a portion. The table lists 70,000 to 75,000 clones, roughly 70% of them singletons. The sequenced sample was CD4+ T cells from PBMCs cultured with HCoV-OC43 spike peptides, obtained before COVID-19 vaccination. The receptor set was obtained from a human donor who received a COVID-19 vaccine. The CDR3 runs from the conserved cysteine through the conserved F or W. Each record gives: D gene, J gene, clone size, V gene, CDR3 protein, CDR3 DNA. A D gene is named only where the DNA matches it firmly. Where a row states a size, it is once, few, many or the class of an expanded clone; other rows omit it.

TRBD1,TRBJ2-5,NA,TRBV6-2/TRBV6-3,CASSYDGWGQNLQETQYF,TGTGCCAGCAGTTACGACGGTTGGGGACAGAATCTCCAAGAGACCCAGTACTTC
NA,TRBJ2-1,NA,TRBV5-1,CASSPTTGSYNEQFF,TGCGCCAGCAGCCCTACCACAGGCTCCTACAATGAGCAGTTCTTC
NA,TRBJ1-5,few,TRBV6-5,CASSYSTTGNQPQHF,TGTGCCAGCAGTTACTCGACGACAGGCAATCAGCCCCAGCATTTT
TRBD1,TRBJ2-5,NA,TRBV7-8,CASSPRPGTGEETQYF,TGTGCCAGCAGCCCCCGCCCCGGGACAGGGGAAGAGACCCAGTACTTC
NA,TRBJ2-6,NA,TRBV9,CASSTRGSGANVLTF,TGTGCCAGCAGCACCAGGGGATCTGGGGCCAACGTCCTGACTTTC
NA,TRBJ2-2,few,TRBV2,CASSQTNTGELFF,TGTGCCAGCAGCCAAACGAACACCGGGGAGCTGTTTTTT
TRBD1,TRBJ1-6,few,TRBV4-3,CASSQDPGQGNNSPLHF,TGCGCCAGCAGCCAGGACCCAGGACAGGGGAATAATTCACCCCTCCACTTT
TRBD1,TRBJ2-5,few,TRBV9,CASSPRTGEETQYF,TGTGCCAGCAGCCCGAGGACAGGGGAAGAGACCCAGTACTTC
NA,TRBJ2-5,NA,TRBV2,CASSQGEETQYF,TGTGCCAGCAGCCAGGGAGAAGAGACCCAGTACTTC
NA,TRBJ2-1,once,TRBV6-5,CASRDPGRGLFF,TGTGCCAGCAGGGATCCGGGACGTGGGTTGTTCTTC
NA,TRBJ2-5,NA,TRBV4-1,CASSQAARAETQYF,TGCGCCAGCAGCCAAGCGGCCAGGGCCGAGACCCAGTACTTC
NA,TRBJ2-6,NA,TRBV4-1,CASSHSDSGTGANVLTF,TGCGCCAGCAGCCACTCCGACAGCGGAACGGGGGCCAACGTCCTGACTTTC
NA,TRBJ1-2,NA,TRBV3-1/TRBV3-2,CASSPGLQGYTF,TGTGCCAGCAGCCCAGGACTTCAGGGCTACACCTTC
NA,TRBJ1-1,few,TRBV7-7,CASSLGQLNTEAFF,TGTGCCAGCAGCTTAGGACAGCTCAACACTGAAGCTTTCTTT
NA,TRBJ1-4,few,TRBV4-1,CASSQEKVNEKLFF,TGCGCCAGCAGCCAAGAGAAAGTTAATGAAAAACTGTTTTTT
TRBD1,TRBJ1-4,NA,TRBV10-3,CAISGFPGQGGEKLFF,TGTGCCATCAGTGGATTCCCGGGACAGGGAGGGGAAAAACTGTTTTTT
NA,TRBJ1-5,NA,TRBV28,CASSPPGTAYSNQPQHF,TGTGCCAGCAGTCCCCCGGGGACCGCTTATAGCAATCAGCCCCAGCATTTT
TRBD1,TRBJ1-2,once,TRBV5-1,CASSFDMWTGGEGYTF,TGCGCCAGCAGCTTTGACATGTGGACAGGGGGGGAAGGCTACACCTTC
TRBD1,TRBJ1-5,few,TRBV2,CASRQGASQPQHF,TGTGCCAGCAGACAGGGGGCGAGTCAGCCCCAGCATTTT
NA,TRBJ1-4,NA,TRBV19,CASTPTPGPTNEKLFF,TGTGCCAGTACCCCGACACCAGGACCAACTAATGAAAAACTGTTTTTT
NA,TRBJ1-2,NA,TRBV6-1,CASSYLSGLNYGYTF,TGTGCCAGCAGCTACCTCTCGGGGCTTAACTATGGCTACACCTTC
NA,TRBJ1-1,NA,TRBV27,CASSPGRGNTEAFF,TGTGCCAGCAGTCCCGGCAGGGGGAACACTGAAGCTTTCTTT
NA,TRBJ1-1,NA,TRBV14,CASSQDKGNMNTEAFF,TGTGCCAGCAGCCAAGATAAGGGAAATATGAACACTGAAGCTTTCTTT
NA,TRBJ2-3,NA,TRBV5-5,CASTRSDTQYF,TGTGCCAGCACCAGGTCAGATACGCAGTATTTT
NA,TRBJ1-1,few,TRBV12-3/TRBV12-4,CASSPGYTEAFF,TGTGCCAGCAGCCCGGGCTACACTGAAGCTTTCTTT
TRBD1,TRBJ2-3,once,TRBV14,CASSLGQGWSSGFTDTQYF,TGTGCCAGCAGCCTGGGACAGGGATGGTCTAGCGGCTTCACAGATACGCAGTATTTT
NA,TRBJ2-3,NA,TRBV27,CASRTTGMPTQYF,TGTGCCAGCAGGACAACAGGGATGCCTACGCAGTATTTT
TRBD1,TRBJ1-2,NA,TRBV4-1,CASSRDRGGGYTF,TGCGCCAGCAGCCGAGACAGGGGAGGCGGCTACACCTTC
TRBD1,TRBJ1-3,few,TRBV25-1,CASTRQGSGNTIYF,TGTGCCAGCACCAGACAGGGTTCTGGAAACACCATATATTTT
NA,TRBJ2-1,NA,TRBV9,CASSVASLSYNEQFF,TGTGCCAGCAGCGTAGCTAGCCTCTCCTACAATGAGCAGTTCTTC
TRBD1,TRBJ1-1,once,TRBV5-4,CASSTRTGAGEAFF,TGTGCCAGCAGCACCCGAACAGGGGCGGGAGAAGCTTTCTTT
NA,TRBJ2-2,NA,TRBV5-1,CASSLAFSQNTGELFF,TGCGCCAGCAGCTTGGCTTTCTCGCAGAACACCGGGGAGCTGTTTTTT
TRBD1,TRBJ1-3,NA,TRBV19,CASSPQTGANLSGNTIYF,TGTGCCAGTAGTCCTCAGACAGGGGCAAACCTCTCTGGAAACACCATATATTTT
NA,TRBJ2-2,few,TRBV7-7,CASSLGMGNTGELFF,TGTGCCAGCAGCTTAGGGATGGGGAACACCGGGGAGCTGTTTTTT
TRBD2,TRBJ2-1,NA,TRBV9,CASSAREGSYNEQFF,TGTGCCAGCAGCGCGAGGGAGGGATCCTACAATGAGCAGTTCTTC
NA,TRBJ1-5,NA,TRBV12-3/TRBV12-4,CASRNSNNQPQHF,TGTGCCAGCAGAAACAGTAACAATCAGCCCCAGCATTTT
NA,TRBJ1-2,once,TRBV24-1,CATSDLRGGPGGYTF,TGTGCCACCAGTGATTTGCGGGGGGGGCCGGGTGGCTACACCTTC
NA,TRBJ2-5,once,TRBV18,CASSPGLLETQYF,TGTGCCAGCTCCCCGGGACTCTTAGAGACCCAGTACTTC
NA,TRBJ2-3,NA,TRBV5-1,CASSQGGARTDTQYF,TGCGCCAGCAGCCAAGGGGGTGCGAGGACAGATACGCAGTATTTT
TRBD1,TRBJ2-5,NA,TRBV7-3,CASSYHTGDLQETQYF,TGTGCCAGCAGCTACCATACAGGGGATCTCCAAGAGACCCAGTACTTC
TRBD2,TRBJ2-3,NA,TRBV3-1/TRBV3-2,CASRGSGGARADTQYF,TGTGCCAGCAGGGGAAGCGGGGGGGCCCGGGCAGATACGCAGTATTTT
NA,TRBJ1-3,NA,TRBV30,CAWSALTPGISGNTIYF,TGTGCCTGGAGTGCCCTAACCCCGGGAATCTCTGGAAACACCATATATTTT
NA,TRBJ1-4,NA,TRBV6-5,CASRADGLWKLFF,TGTGCCAGCAGAGCGGACGGTTTGTGGAAACTGTTTTTT
NA,TRBJ1-1,NA,TRBV19,CASSARPGHNTEAFF,TGTGCCAGTTCCGCTCGACCGGGACACAACACTGAAGCTTTCTTT
TRBD1,TRBJ2-3,once,TRBV18,CASSPGGQGAADTQYF,TGTGCCAGCTCACCAGGGGGACAGGGGGCGGCAGATACGCAGTATTTT
TRBD2,TRBJ2-1,NA,TRBV6-6,CASMSKLAVSYNEQFF,TGTGCCAGCATGTCAAAGCTAGCGGTCTCCTACAATGAGCAGTTCTTC